A single sample is the source of the 21 T cell receptor beta chains below, sequenced in a study of CD8 T cells in ankylosing spondylitis. Their antigen targets remain unknown. TCRdb recomputed calls from the 5' RACE reads with MiXCR, one row per CDR3 protein. The sample contains fewer than 450,000 distinct CDR3 sequences, under 20% of which appear only once. Study-wide results and caveats: The study identified a TCR beta motif of roughly eight highly homologous variants that appeared characteristic of ankylosing spondylitis blood.

Specimen: blood, either unsorted or a sorted T cell fraction (not recorded which). These receptors came from a male donor with ankylosing spondylitis.

This sequence joins TRBV28 and TRBJ1-1; no clear D. This CDR3 spans 12 amino acids. Germline V lookup: CDR1 MDHEN, CDR2 SYDVKM. The V end was cut by 6 bases, the J end by 5 bases, with 10 bases between. The CDR3 region has the DNA TGTGCCAGCAGGCTCGGTGATACTGAAGCTTTCTTT. This sequence encodes CASRLGDTEAFF.

The chain recombines TRBV2 with TRBJ1-3; D is undetermined. This CDR3 spans 15 amino acids. In germline, CDR1 is SNHLY, CDR2 FYNNEI. The ends were cut back, 6 bases at V and 2 bases at J, with 14 bases in the middle. CDR3 DNA sequence: TGTGCCAGCAGCAACGGACCGAAACCTGGAAACACCATATATTTT. This gives the protein CASSNGPKPGNTIYF. Together with reference TRBV2 and TRBJ1-3, the CDR3 gives the full variable domain: EPEVTQTPSHQVTQMGQEVILRCVPISNHLYFYWYRQILGQKVEFLVSFYNNEISEKSEIFDDQFSVERPDGSNFTLKIRSTKLEDSAMYFCASSNGPKPGNTIYFGEGSWLTVV.

The DNA of the CDR3 is TGCGCCAGCAGCTTGGAAGGGCCGCCGTATTTT. The encoded protein is CASSLEGPPYF. The rearrangement joins TRBV5-1 to TRBJ2-3, with D uncertain. The V end lost 0 bases, the J end lost 14 bases, and 10 bases lay between the germline ends. This CDR3 is 11 amino acids long. CDR1 and CDR2 (germline): SGHRS, YFSETQ.

The chain joins TRBV5-8 to TRBJ2-5; 10 positions match TRBD1. Per germline, CDR1 SGHTS and CDR2 YDEGEE. The CDR3 is made up of 15 amino acids. The trim removed 0 bases at V and 5 bases at J, leaving 4 bases unmatched. The CDR3 is CASSLGDRGHETQYF. The CDR3 nucleotides read TGTGCCAGCAGCTTGGGGGACAGGGGCCACGAGACCCAGTACTTC.

The table lists this clonotype with a few counts. J is TRBJ2-5 and V is TRBV5-6; 11 bases are shared with TRBD2. Looked up from germline, CDR1 is SGHDT and CDR2 is YYEEEE. CDR3 size: 15 residues. V trimming: 4 bases; J trimming: 3 bases; junction bases outside the gene matches: 5. CDR3 sequence reads: CASSGTSGGEETQYF. The CDR3 bases are TGTGCCAGCAGCGGCACTAGCGGGGGAGAAGAGACCCAGTACTTC.

This clonotype has more than one count but fewer than ten. The chain couples TRBV12-3 or TRBV12-4 to TRBJ2-4; tentatively, D is TRBD1 (5 bases). Trimming took 5 bases from V and 0 from J, leaving 17 bases between them. The CDR3 runs to 17 residues. CDR3 in amino acids: CASSPGALKIAKNIQYF. The CDR3 nucleotides read TGTGCCAGCAGTCCTGGGGCCCTGAAAATAGCCAAAAACATTCAGTACTTC.

The chain is built from TRBV12-3 or TRBV12-4 and TRBJ2-1; 7 bases line up with TRBD2. The junction had 18 bases not matched to a gene; V was cut back by 7 bases and J by 6 bases. The CDR3 has 17 residues. In DNA, the CDR3 is TGTGCCAGCACCCTCGAGGGGAGCGGGGCTGGAGGCAATGAGCAGTTCTTC. It specifies CASTLEGSGAGGNEQFF.

This clonotype has more than one count but fewer than ten. V usage is TRBV29-1 and J usage is TRBJ1-5, with D uncertain. Trimming pared 2 bases from V and 6 bases from J, leaving 11 bases between. This CDR3 has 13 amino acids. CDR1 is SQVTM and CDR2 is ANQGSEA in the germline V gene. In DNA, the CDR3 is TGCAGCGTTGAATTGGGTGTAGGTCAGCCCCAGCATTTT. Its protein is CSVELGVGQPQHF.

V is TRBV4-3 and J is TRBJ2-2; 9 bases align to TRBD2. There are 16 residues in the CDR3. Germline V lookup: CDR1 LGHNA, CDR2 YSLEER. V lost 0 bases, J lost 5 bases, and 4 bases stayed unmatched. CDR3 loop: CASSQESSGSTGELFF. DNA of the CDR3: TGCGCCAGCAGCCAAGAGAGTAGCGGGAGTACCGGGGAGCTGTTTTTT.

This clonotype was detected only a few times. This sequence joins TRBV28 and TRBJ2-7; 10 nucleotides agree with TRBD2. Germline values: CDR1 MDHEN, CDR2 SYDVKM. This CDR3 contains 15 residues. The ends lost 11 bases at V and 1 base at J; junction bases unmatched: 11. The CDR3 DNA sequence: TGTGCCGCTTCCACAACTAGCGGGGTATCCTACGAGCAGTACTTC. The encoded protein is CAASTTSGVSYEQYF.

The CDR3 sequence is CASSSRARLSQPQHF. CDR3 DNA: TGTGCCAGCAGTTCAAGGGCCCGACTGTCTCAGCCCCAGCATTTT. The V and J genes are TRBV12-3 or TRBV12-4 and TRBJ1-5; no definite D call. The CDR3 length is 15 residues. Trimming removed 4 bases at V and 6 bases at J, with 16 bases between.

V gene TRBV5-4 combines with J gene TRBJ1-1; possibly TRBD1 for D (6 bases). Trimming took off 0 bases at V and 0 bases at J, with 15 bases between the two ends. The CDR3 length is 17 residues. The V gene's germline CDR1 is SGHNT and CDR2 YYREEE (reference sequence). The CDR3 region has the DNA TGTGCCAGCAGCTTGGCCGTAACAGGGTCCTTGAACACTGAAGCTTTCTTT. Protein product: CASSLAVTGSLNTEAFF.

This clonotype was observed a handful of times. The chain employs TRBV4-2 and TRBJ1-5; tentative D call: TRBD1 (6 bases). The V end was cut by 4 bases, the J end by 0 bases, with 19 bases between. CDR1 LGHNA and CDR2 YNFKEQ come from the germline V gene. This CDR3 region has 18 residues. CDR3 in amino acids: CASSRGQPNSYSNQPQHF. In nucleotides, the CDR3 is TGTGCCAGCAGCCGGGGGCAGCCGAACTCCTATAGCAATCAGCCCCAGCATTTT.

The rearrangement uses TRBV7-3 and TRBJ2-1; TRBD2 aligns across 9 bases. CDR1 is SGHTA, CDR2 FQGTGA, per germline. V was pared by 5 bases and J by 6 bases, with 11 bases of the junction left unmatched. The CDR3 loop spans 16 amino acids. CDR3 sequence: CASSTNSGRVSNEQFF. For the CDR3, the DNA is TGTGCCAGCAGCACAAATAGCGGGAGAGTCTCCAATGAGCAGTTCTTC.

The sample holds a few counts of this clonotype. The chain uses TRBV5-1 and TRBJ2-1; D is ambiguous. In germline, CDR1 is SGHRS, CDR2 YFSETQ. The CDR3 loop spans 14 amino acids. Trimming pared 2 bases from V and 5 bases from J, leaving 11 bases between. The CDR3 loop reads CASSFLSRNNEQFF. In nucleotides, the CDR3 is TGCGCCAGCAGCTTTCTTAGTCGAAACAATGAGCAGTTCTTC.

This clonotype was detected only a few times. The genes are TRBV5-1 and TRBJ1-3; no firm D call. The V gene lost 0 bases and the J gene lost 3 bases, with 7 bases spanning the gap. Germline values: CDR1 SGHRS, CDR2 YFSETQ. CDR3 length: 14 amino acids. The CDR3 reads CASSLGRGGNTIYF. CDR3 nucleotide sequence: TGCGCCAGCAGCTTGGGGCGAGGTGGAAACACCATATATTTT. Drawing the rest from reference TRBV5-1 and TRBJ1-3, the complete variable domain is KAGVTQTPRYLIKTRGQQVTLSCSPISGHRSVSWYQQTPGQGLQFLFEYFSETQRNKGNFPGRFSGRQFSNSRSEMNVSTLELGDSALYLCASSLGRGGNTIYFGEGSWLTVV.

This clonotype was detected only a few times. The genes are TRBV3-1 and TRBJ1-3; D is ambiguous. This CDR3 region has 15 residues. Germline CDR1 is LGHDT and CDR2 is YNNKEL (reference sequence). The V and J ends lost 0 bases and 2 bases respectively, with 8 bases between them. The CDR3 DNA is TGTGCCAGCAGCCAAGATCTTAGGGCTGGAAACACCATATATTTT. Translated, it gives CASSQDLRAGNTIYF.

The chain links TRBV6-1 to TRBJ2-3; 8 bases match TRBD2. Germline loops: CDR1 MNHNS, CDR2 SASEGT. The CDR3 has 14 amino acids. With V trimmed by 6 bases and J by 4 bases, 6 bases remained unmatched. DNA for the CDR3: TGTGCCAGCAGCAGCGGGGGAACAGCAGATACGCAGTATTTT. It is translated as CASSSGGTADTQYF.

This sequence joins TRBV16 and TRBJ1-3; D ambiguous. Germline CDR1 is KGHSY and CDR2 is FQNENV. V was cut by 4 bases and J by 1 base, with 8 bases left in between. The CDR3 consists of 14 residues. Here the CDR3 DNA reads TGTGCCAGCAGCCCCCAGGAGTCTGGAAACACCATATATTTT. This gives the protein CASSPQESGNTIYF.

This clonotype has a count of ten or more. The chain joins TRBV28 to TRBJ1-1, with 9 positions matching TRBD1. CDR1 MDHEN and CDR2 SYDVKM come from the germline V gene. The CDR3 length is 16 residues. V shed 4 bases, J shed 0 bases, and the junction held 6 bases outside the gene matches. The CDR3, as DNA: TGTGCCAGCAGTTCCCTCGGACAGGGGATGAACACTGAAGCTTTCTTT. Translated: CASSSLGQGMNTEAFF.

This chain connects TRBV2 to TRBJ1-3; TRBD1 is a possible D gene (5 bases). There are 17 residues in the CDR3. Trimming stripped 0 bases from V and 0 bases from J, with 12 bases between. Per germline, CDR1 SNHLY and CDR2 FYNNEI. The CDR3 spells CASSEALFQGSGNTIYF. The CDR3 region has the DNA TGTGCCAGCAGTGAAGCGCTTTTCCAGGGCTCTGGAAACACCATATATTTT.